The 24 T cell receptor beta chains reported below all come from one sample, sequenced in a study of T cells in Graves' hyperthyroidism and ophthalmopathy. Authors of the study amplified TCR beta CDR3 regions from RNA transcripts. A first-round RT-PCR of the TCR CDR3 used the HTBI primer set. TCRdb analysed the multiplex PCR reads with MiXCR anew, one entry per CDR3 protein. Here the sample spans fewer than 650,000 distinct CDR3 sequences, 40% to 50% being singletons. The sequenced sample consisted of peripheral blood or thyroid tissue (not recorded which). The source is an adult woman with Graves' disease, either hyperthyroidism or ophthalmopathy (not recorded which).

The chain employs TRBV11-2 and TRBJ2-5; 7 positions match TRBD2. Germline CDR1 is SGHAT and CDR2 is FQNNGV. CDR3 length: 11 residues. V lost 8 bases, J lost 4 bases, and 1 base stayed unmatched. The CDR3 coding sequence is TGTGCCAGCGGGAGGGCAGAGACCCAGTACTTC. Amino acids: CASGRAETQYF.

This clonotype was detected many times. The chain combines TRBV7-9 with TRBJ1-5, with D possibly being TRBD1 (5 bases). The germline gives CDR1 SEHNR, CDR2 FQNEAQ (reference sequence). This CDR3 comprises 14 residues. V dropped 5 bases and J dropped 7 bases, with 15 bases sitting between them. DNA of the CDR3: TGTGCCAGCAGCCCTCCCGGGGGAGTGCAGCCCCAGCATTTT. Amino acids: CASSPPGGVQPQHF.

The CDR3 loop reads CASSHRDRYSNQPQHF. In DNA, the CDR3 is TGTGCCAGCAGCCACCGGGACAGGTATAGCAATCAGCCCCAGCATTTT. The chain has TRBV7-9 and TRBJ1-5; 8 nucleotides agree with TRBD1. The CDR3 covers 16 residues. Unmatched junction bases numbered 6, after V lost 5 bases and J lost 0 bases. Germline loops: CDR1 SEHNR, CDR2 FQNEAQ (reference sequence).

In this sample, this clonotype turned up many times. The chain joins TRBV12-3 or TRBV12-4 to TRBJ1-5, with D hard to call. Trimming took off 8 bases at V and 6 bases at J, with 14 bases between the two ends. The CDR3 has 13 residues. The CDR3 DNA is TGTGCCAGCGCTGCCCAGGTTGCTCAGCCCCAGCATTTT. Protein product: CASAAQVAQPQHF.

The rearrangement links TRBV20-1 to TRBJ2-3; TRBD2 might be the D (5 bases). V lost 3 bases and J lost 0, with 16 bases in between. Germline V gene data show CDR1 as DFQATT and CDR2 as SNEGSKA (reference sequence). CDR3 size: 16 residues. The CDR3 DNA follows: TGCAGTGCTAGGCTGGGGAGCGGCGGGAGCACAGATACGCAGTATTTT. This encodes CSARLGSGGSTDTQYF.

V gene TRBV7-9 combines with J gene TRBJ2-7; D gene unclear. Trimming removed 7 bases at V and 7 bases at J, with 29 bases between. The CDR3 loop spans 17 amino acids. The germline V gene has CDR1 SEHNR and CDR2 FQNEAQ (reference sequence). CDR3 amino acids: CASTSRSLVAQFEEQYF. CDR3 bases: TGTGCCAGCACCTCCCGGAGCCTAGTGGCCCAATTTGAAGAGCAGTACTTC.

This chain uses TRBV20-1 with TRBJ1-2, with D tentatively TRBD1 (6 bases). The germline V and J ends were trimmed by 6 bases and 1 base, with 21 bases remaining between them. There are 16 residues in the CDR3. Germline CDR1 DFQATT, CDR2 SNEGSKA (reference sequence). The CDR3 nucleotides read TGCAGTGCCTCACCGGGTGGGCAGGGGCGTAACTATGGCTACACCTTC. Translated, it gives CSASPGGQGRNYGYTF.

This chain uses TRBV10-3 with TRBJ1-1, with D hard to call. Trimming took off 2 bases at V and 2 bases at J, with 9 bases between the two ends. Germline loops: CDR1 ENHRY, CDR2 SYGVKD. The CDR3 runs to 14 residues. The CDR3 protein is CAISERATNTEAFF. The CDR3 DNA reads as TGTGCCATCAGTGAGAGGGCGACAAACACTGAAGCTTTCTTT.

This clonotype came up many times. The genes are TRBV7-9 and TRBJ1-2; a possible D gene is TRBD1 (5 bases). The CDR3 spans 14 residues. CDR1 is SEHNR and CDR2 is FQNEAQ in the germline V gene (reference sequence). V dropped 1 base and J dropped 2 bases, with 8 bases sitting between them. CDR3 in DNA: TGTGCCAGCAGCTTAGGGGGACGGAACTATGGCTACACCTTC. It yields the protein CASSLGGRNYGYTF.

DNA of the CDR3: TGTGCCAGCACTGTTGGGACGGCGAACACTGAAGCTTTCTTT. The encoded protein is CASTVGTANTEAFF. The chain joins TRBV7-9 to TRBJ1-1; possible D gene TRBD1, 5 bases. The CDR3 is made up of 14 amino acids. Germline assignment: CDR1 SEHNR and CDR2 FQNEAQ (reference sequence). V shed 7 bases and J shed 1 base, with 13 bases lying between them. The complete variable domain, with remaining parts taken from reference TRBV7-9 and TRBJ1-1, reads DTGVSQNPRHKITKRGQNVTFRCDPISEHNRLYWYRQTLGQGPEFLTYFQNEAQLEKSRLLSDRFSAERPKGSFSTLEIQRTEQGDSAMYLCASTVGTANTEAFFGQGTRLTVV.

This clonotype was observed once. The chain links TRBV2 to TRBJ1-1, with D tentatively TRBD1 (5 bases). CDR3 length: 13 residues. Germline lookup yields CDR1 SNHLY and CDR2 FYNNEI. The DNA of the CDR3 is TGTGCTCTAAGGGGAAGGGGTCGGGCTGAAGCTTTCTTT. It translates to CALRGRGRAEAFF.

This clonotype was seen at least ten times. A read error may explain this, as a much larger clone is one base away. V gene TRBV4-1 combines with J gene TRBJ1-1; no reliable D call. The CDR3 covers 11 residues. Germline-derived CDR1 and CDR2 are MGHRA and YSYEKL. This CDR3 is CASSGNAEAFF. CDR3 nucleotide sequence: TGCGCCAGCAGTGGGAACGCTGAAGCTTTCTTT.

This clonotype turned up a few times. The chain combines TRBV10-3 with TRBJ1-2; 7 bases are a match to TRBD1. This CDR3 is built from 15 residues. V lost 7 bases to trimming and J lost 3 bases; unmatched junction nucleotides: 11. Germline loops: CDR1 ENHRY, CDR2 SYGVKD. This CDR3 reads CAIMEGRTGYYGYTF. The CDR3 DNA sequence: TGTGCCATCATGGAGGGACGGACAGGTTACTATGGCTACACCTTC.

The rearrangement uses TRBV29-1 and TRBJ1-1, with 7 bases that match TRBD1. The CDR3 runs to 12 residues. V dropped 3 bases and J dropped 11; count of bases not matched to a gene: 9. Looked up from germline, CDR1 is SQVTM and CDR2 is ANQGSEA. The CDR3 bases are TGCAGCGTTGATGACGACAGGGTGGGGGCTTTCTTT. This sequence encodes CSVDDDRVGAFF.

The V gene is TRBV10-3, the J gene TRBJ1-2; D is uncertain. CDR1 and CDR2 from the germline V gene are ENHRY and SYGVKD. V lost 9 bases and J lost 4, with 15 bases in between. This CDR3 is 13 amino acids long. DNA of the CDR3: TGTGCCATAGGTGGGGAGGGTATCTATGGCTACACCTTC. This codes for CAIGGEGIYGYTF.

The V gene is TRBV20-1, the J gene TRBJ1-2; D possibly corresponds to TRBD1 (6 bases). Germline V lookup: CDR1 DFQATT, CDR2 SNEGSKA (reference sequence). CDR3 size: 14 residues. V was pared by 7 bases and J by 2 bases, with 17 bases between. The CDR3 protein is CSVLGDTSNYGYTF. CDR3 nucleotides: TGCAGTGTCTTAGGGGACACATCGAACTATGGCTACACCTTC.

This clonotype was seen once. The V and J genes are TRBV2 and TRBJ1-1, with D perhaps matching TRBD1 (6 bases). The V and J ends lost 4 bases and 7 bases respectively, with 13 bases between them. Germline CDR1 reads SNHLY; CDR2 reads FYNNEI. The CDR3 is 13 amino acids. The CDR3 sequence: CASSVGGALEAFF. The CDR3 nucleotides are TGTGCCAGCAGTGTTGGGGGGGCCCTTGAAGCTTTCTTT. Drawing the rest from reference TRBV2 and TRBJ1-1, the complete variable domain is EPEVTQTPSHQVTQMGQEVILRCVPISNHLYFYWYRQILGQKVEFLVSFYNNEISEKSEIFDDQFSVERPDGSNFTLKIRSTKLEDSAMYFCASSVGGALEAFFGQGTRLTVV.

The chain combines TRBV6-1 with TRBJ2-3; D remains ambiguous. Germline V lookup: CDR1 MNHNS, CDR2 SASEGT. The CDR3 spans 12 residues. The V and J ends lost 5 bases and 4 bases respectively, with 7 bases between them. CDR3 bases: TGTGCCAGCAGTTACCAGGCAGATACGCAGTATTTT. Translating gives CASSYQADTQYF.

In its sample, this clonotype was seen many times. V gene TRBV7-9 combines with J gene TRBJ2-6; no definite D call. Germline assignment: CDR1 SEHNR and CDR2 FQNEAQ (reference sequence). This CDR3 has 13 amino acids. The V gene lost 5 bases and the J gene lost 4 bases, with 6 bases spanning the gap. The CDR3 loop is CASSVRGANVLTF. The CDR3 coding sequence is TGTGCCAGCAGCGTCAGGGGGGCCAACGTCCTGACTTTC.

As concerns this clonotype: A much larger clone is a single base away; this may be a read error. This CDR3 is CASSFRQAYEQYF. CDR3 nucleotide sequence: TGTGCCAGCAGCTTCCGACAGGCCTACGAGCAGTACTTC. The chain is built from TRBV7-2 and TRBJ2-7, with D possibly TRBD1 on 6 matching bases. CDR1 SGHTA and CDR2 FQGNSA come from the germline V gene. This CDR3 is built from 13 residues. V shed 3 bases and J shed 2 bases, with 8 bases lying between them. Full variable domain (missing parts from reference TRBV7-2 and TRBJ2-7): GAGVSQSPSNKVTEKGKDVELRCDPISGHTALYWYRQSLGQGLEFLIYFQGNSAPDKSGLPSDRFSAERTGGSVSTLTIQRTQQEDSAVYLCASSFRQAYEQYFGPGTRLTVT.

This rearrangement joins TRBV4-1 to TRBJ2-7, with 7 bases matching TRBD1. CDR1 is MGHRA and CDR2 is YSYEKL in the germline V gene. The V and J ends lost 2 bases and 3 bases, in that order; junction bases with no gene match: 13. The length of the CDR3 is 17 residues. The CDR3 spells CASSQQDPEAGGYEQYF. CDR3 in DNA: TGCGCCAGCAGCCAACAGGACCCTGAGGCAGGGGGCTACGAGCAGTACTTC.

This clonotype was seen more than once but under ten times. The rearrangement joins TRBV20-1 to TRBJ2-5; D might be TRBD1 (5 bases). CDR1 is DFQATT and CDR2 is SNEGSKA in the germline V gene (reference sequence). The ends were cut back, 1 base at V and 6 bases at J, with 15 bases in the middle. This CDR3 spans 14 amino acids. Here the CDR3 reads CSARVREVGQTQYF. In nucleotides, the CDR3 is TGCAGTGCTAGAGTTCGAGAGGTGGGGCAGACCCAGTACTTC.

This clonotype has only one observation. This sequence may be a read error, since a much larger clone differs from it by one base. J is TRBJ2-6 and V is TRBV7-2, with D uncertain. This CDR3 region has 13 residues. The V end was cut by 4 bases, the J end by 4 bases, with 5 bases between. Germline CDR1 is SGHTA and CDR2 is FQGNSA. CDR3 sequence reads: CASSYAGANVLTF. The CDR3 DNA sequence: TGTGCCAGCAGCTATGCCGGGGCCAACGTCCTGACTTTC.

There are many counts of this clonotype. This sequence joins TRBV5-1 and TRBJ1-4, with TRBD1 matching over 8 bases. This CDR3 spans 16 amino acids. Germline V lookup: CDR1 SGHRS, CDR2 YFSETQ. V gave up 4 bases and J gave up 6 bases; unmatched junction bases: 11. CDR3 bases: TGCGCCAGCAGCAACGAACCACAGGGGGAATATGAAAAACTGTTTTTT. Protein sequence: CASSNEPQGEYEKLFF.